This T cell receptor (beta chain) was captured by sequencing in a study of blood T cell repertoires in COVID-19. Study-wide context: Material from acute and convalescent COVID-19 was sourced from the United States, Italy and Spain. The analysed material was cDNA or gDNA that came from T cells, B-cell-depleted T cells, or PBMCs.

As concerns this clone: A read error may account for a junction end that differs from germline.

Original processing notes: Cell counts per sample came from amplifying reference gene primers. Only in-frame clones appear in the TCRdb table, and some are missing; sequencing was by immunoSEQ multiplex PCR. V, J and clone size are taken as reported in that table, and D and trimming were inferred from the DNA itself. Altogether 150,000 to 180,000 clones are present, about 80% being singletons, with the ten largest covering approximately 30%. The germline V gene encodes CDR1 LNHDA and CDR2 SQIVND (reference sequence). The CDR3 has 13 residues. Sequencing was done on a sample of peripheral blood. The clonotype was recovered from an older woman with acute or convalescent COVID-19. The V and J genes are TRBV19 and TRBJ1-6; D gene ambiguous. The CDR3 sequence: CASSPASYSPLHF. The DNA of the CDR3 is TGTGCCAGTAGCCCTGCGAGTTATTCCCCCCTCCACTTT. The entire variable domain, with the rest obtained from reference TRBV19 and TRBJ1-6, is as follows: DGGITQSPKYLFRKEGQNVTLSCEQNLNHDAMYWYRQDPGQGLRLIYYSQIVNDFQKGDIAEGYSVSREKKESFPLTVTSAQKNPTAFYLCASSPASYSPLHFGNGTRLTVT.